The 15 T cell receptor beta chains given below trace back to one sample, sequenced in a study of control samples from healthy donors and cancer patients. The protocol was immunoSEQ multiplex PCR, while the TCRdb copy is restricted to in-frame clones and leaves out a portion. Counted here are 80,000 to 100,000 clones, 88% occurring once; the ten biggest clones make up 13% to 15%. The source material was blood. Every receptor here comes from a man aged 25-45 years in good health.

V and J are TRBV12-5 and TRBJ2-2; TRBD2 agrees at 7 bases. The CDR3 has 16 residues. After removal of 0 bases from V and 2 bases from J, the junction contained 3 bases not matched to a gene. Germline assignment: CDR1 LGHNT and CDR2 FRNRAP. The CDR3: CASGLVRGSNTGELFF. The CDR3, as DNA: TGTGCTAGTGGTTTGGTACGCGGGAGTAACACCGGGGAGCTGTTTTTT.

J is TRBJ1-6 and V is TRBV6-5; D is unclear. Deletions cut 6 bases from V and 0 bases from J, with 9 bases between. The length of the CDR3 is 15 residues. Germline V gives CDR1 MNHEY, CDR2 SVGAGI. CDR3 amino acids: CASRTDFSYNSPLHF. The CDR3 coding sequence is TGTGCCAGCAGGACGGACTTCTCCTATAATTCACCCCTCCACTTT.

The chain recombines TRBV27 with TRBJ2-5, with 9 positions matching TRBD1. Unmatched junction bases numbered 10, after V lost 3 bases and J lost 8 bases. Per germline, CDR1 MNHEY and CDR2 SMNVEV (reference sequence). CDR3 length equals 15 residues. The CDR3 coding sequence is TGTGCCAGCAGTTTTACACAGGGGGCCTTAGGCACCCAGTACTTC. This translates into CASSFTQGALGTQYF.

The rearrangement joins TRBV19 to TRBJ2-7; TRBD1 matches at 9 bases. CDR1 and CDR2 from the germline V gene are LNHDA and SQIVND (reference sequence). The CDR3 contains 14 residues. The ends lost 5 bases at V and 3 bases at J; junction bases unmatched: 5. CDR3 coding DNA: TGTGCCAGTAGTGGTGGACAGGGGTTCTACGAGCAGTACTTC. This codes for CASSGGQGFYEQYF.

The chain carries TRBV4-1 and TRBJ1-1; 7 bases align to TRBD1. The CDR3 runs 17 residues. V trimming: 2 bases; J trimming: 1 base; junction bases outside the gene matches: 10. CDR1 is MGHRA, CDR2 YSYEKL, per germline. CDR3 bases: TGCGCCAGCAGCCAACAAACCCCCAGGGGGGGGAACACTGAAGCTTTCTTT. Encoded protein: CASSQQTPRGGNTEAFF.

CDR3 sequence: CASSLITGLAKNIQYF. The CDR3 region has the DNA TGTGCCAGCAGTCTCATTACAGGGTTAGCCAAAAACATTCAGTACTTC. The chain carries TRBV27 and TRBJ2-4; a possible D gene is TRBD1 (6 bases). The CDR3 consists of 16 residues. V lost 5 bases, J lost 0 bases, and 14 bases lay in between. Looked up from germline, CDR1 is MNHEY and CDR2 is SMNVEV (reference sequence).

This chain connects TRBV12-5 to TRBJ1-5; D unresolved. Germline-derived CDR1 and CDR2 are LGHNT and FRNRAP. The CDR3 has 13 amino acids. Trimming took off 1 base at V and 5 bases at J, with 6 bases between the two ends. The CDR3 DNA sequence: TGTGCTAGTGGTTTGGAGGGTCATCAGCCCCAGCATTTT. It encodes CASGLEGHQPQHF.

The rearrangement links TRBV29-1 to TRBJ1-5, with D possibly being TRBD1 (5 bases). The CDR3 sequence is 13 residues long. Germline V gives CDR1 SQVTM, CDR2 ANQGSEA. V was pared by 6 bases and J by 6 bases, with 15 bases between. The CDR3 sequence is CSVVQGRGQPQHF. The CDR3 coding sequence is TGCAGCGTCGTTCAGGGTCGGGGTCAGCCCCAGCATTTT.

The rearrangement joins TRBV11-2 to TRBJ1-3; D remains unclear. The CDR3 extends over 14 amino acids. In germline, CDR1 is SGHAT, CDR2 FQNNGV. V lost 1 base and J 4 bases, leaving 8 bases between the germline ends. CDR3 sequence: CASSLAGWGNTIYF. As DNA, the CDR3 is TGTGCCAGCAGCTTAGCGGGATGGGGAAACACCATATATTTT.

This sequence joins TRBV14 and TRBJ2-1, with TRBD2 matching over 13 bases. Per the germline V gene, CDR1 is SGHDN and CDR2 is FVKESK. The CDR3 extends over 16 amino acids. Trimming removed 1 base from V and 4 bases from J; junction bases left unmatched: 1. The CDR3 reads CASSQATSGRYNEQFF. CDR3 sequence (DNA): TGTGCCAGCAGCCAAGCGACTAGCGGGAGGTACAATGAGCAGTTCTTC.

In the case of this clone: Other DNA sequences of this sample code for an identical CDR3. The chain combines TRBV5-5 with TRBJ1-2; the D is unclear. This CDR3 is 14 amino acids long. V was shortened by 2 bases and J by 4 bases, with 12 bases between the two germline ends. Germline assignment: CDR1 SGHKS and CDR2 YYEKEE (reference sequence). In nucleotides, the CDR3 is TGTGCCAGCAGCTTAACAGCGTACTCCTATGGCTACACCTTC. Residues: CASSLTAYSYGYTF. Looking up the rest from reference TRBV5-5 and TRBJ1-2 gives the full variable domain: DAGVTQSPTHLIKTRGQQVTLRCSPISGHKSVSWYQQVLGQGPQFIFQYYEKEERGRGNFPDRFSARQFPNYSSELNVNALLLGDSALYLCASSLTAYSYGYTFGSGTRLTVV.

Points on this clone: At the DNA level, this CDR3 is encoded by other sequences in the same sample as well. The gene calls are TRBV6-5 and TRBJ2-5; unclear D gene. V was shortened by 7 bases and J by 1 base, with 10 bases between the two germline ends. Germline V gene lookup returns CDR1 MNHEY and CDR2 SVGAGI. The CDR3 extends over 13 amino acids. The DNA of the CDR3 is TGTGCCAGCACCCCCTCGGCCCAAGAGACCCAGTACTTC. Translating it yields CASTPSAQETQYF.

The rearrangement joins TRBV7-2 to TRBJ2-2, with D unclear. Germline lookup yields CDR1 SGHTA and CDR2 FQGNSA. This CDR3 is 15 amino acids long. Trimming took off 2 bases at V and 0 bases at J, with 7 bases between the two ends. The CDR3 sequence: CASSLSTTNTGELFF. The DNA for the CDR3 is TGTGCCAGCAGCTTAAGTACAACGAACACCGGGGAGCTGTTTTTT.

The chain recombines TRBV30 with TRBJ1-5; a possible D gene is TRBD1 (6 bases). There are 14 residues in the CDR3. Looked up from germline, CDR1 is GTSNPN and CDR2 is SVGIG (reference sequence). The germline V and J ends were trimmed by 3 bases and 3 bases, with 12 bases remaining between them. As DNA, the CDR3 is TGTGCCTGGAGGGGTAGACAGGCCAATCAGCCCCAGCATTTT. It yields the protein CAWRGRQANQPQHF.

The chain links TRBV10-2 to TRBJ1-5, with 10 bases fitting TRBD1. Looked up from germline, CDR1 is WSHSY and CDR2 is SAAADI. The V gene end was trimmed by 6 bases and the J gene end by 3 bases; junction bases not matched to a gene: 5. The CDR3 is 15 amino acids. CDR3 DNA: TGCGCCAGCAGCGTGACAGGGGGCACCAATCAGCCCCAGCATTTT. Protein: CASSVTGGTNQPQHF.